The rows below give T cell receptor beta chains drawn from one sample of a study of a mutant IDH1 vaccine in newly diagnosed glioma. Generated by immunoSEQ multiplex PCR, the TCRdb table keeps only in-frame clones and is missing some. The sample records tens of thousands of clones, around 90% being singletons. Antigen specificity for these receptors is unknown. This specimen consisted of PBMCs, obtained from a glioma patient whose treatment included an IDH1 peptide vaccine. These receptor sequences come from a man aged 50-59 years with glioma. CDR3s include the opening cysteine and the closing phenylalanine or tryptophan.

TRBV4-1 CASSQDWARQAPGANVLTF
TRBV2 CASSEWGAYNSPLHF
TRBV7-7 CASSLGAGDRSGYTF
TRBV6-1 CASSEFWDEQYF
TRBV2 CASVAGGSPYEQYF
TRBV11-2 CASSLSASGTLGDTQYF
TRBV13 CASSLLTSGDAEQFF
TRBV27 CASSLSRLRTDTQYF
TRBV28 CASSYPQRGNTIYF
TRBV5-4 CASSRDRGLSTDTQYF
TRBV2 CAVRQGEGEKLFF
TRBV10-3 CAISARVAEKLFF
TRBV6-5 CASTRTGGYGYTF
TRBV28 CASSPPRQVQSNQPQHF
TRBV4-3 CASSQDLWGPGNQPQHF
TRBV4-2 CASSQESVGGAPYEQYF
TRBV15 CATSRELGAVGNTIYF